These 6 T cell receptor beta chains originate from one sample sequenced in a study of blood T cell repertoires in COVID-19. This table comes from immunoSEQ multiplex PCR, and its TCRdb copy is limited to in-frame clones, with some not included. Among 85,000 to 100,000 clones, roughly 80% were seen once, and the ten largest hold less than 6%. Sequencing used peripheral blood. All receptors come from an elderly man with COVID-19, enrolled during active disease.

This clone was found once. The V and J genes are TRBV9 and TRBJ2-3; D is perhaps TRBD2 (6 bases). Trimming left V 0 bases short and J 5 bases short, with 10 bases between. Germline V CDR1 and CDR2: SGDLS, YYNGEE. The CDR3 runs to 14 residues. The CDR3 DNA reads as TGTGCCAGCAGCGTAGGCCAGGGAGGAGATACGCAGTATTTT. Protein sequence: CASSVGQGGDTQYF.

In its sample, this clone was seen once. The chain is built from TRBV10-3 and TRBJ1-2; 7 bases agree with TRBD1. The CDR3 length is 13 residues. CDR1 and CDR2 (germline): ENHRY, SYGVKD. V shed 7 bases, J shed 0 bases, and the junction held 2 bases outside the gene matches. In DNA, the CDR3 is TGTGCCATCACCGGGACAGCTAACTATGGCTACACCTTC. Amino acid sequence: CAITGTANYGYTF.

In this sample, this clone turned up a few times. This chain links TRBV9 with TRBJ1-5, with D perhaps matching TRBD1 (5 bases). Trimming pared 3 bases from V and 9 bases from J, leaving 16 bases between. CDR1 SGDLS and CDR2 YYNGEE come from the germline V gene. This CDR3 has 14 amino acids. CDR3: CASSDGTLRMPQHF. CDR3 sequence (DNA): TGTGCCAGCAGCGACGGGACTTTGAGAATGCCCCAGCATTTT.

This rearrangement joins TRBV5-4 to TRBJ1-2, with a weak D call TRBD1 (6 bases). The germline gives CDR1 SGHNT, CDR2 YYREEE (reference sequence). CDR3 length equals 15 residues. The germline V and J ends were trimmed by 0 bases and 8 bases, with 17 bases remaining between them. CDR3 amino acids: CASSLDRRGGKGYTF. DNA of the CDR3: TGTGCCAGCAGCTTGGACCGCAGGGGCGGCAAAGGCTACACCTTC.

This clone showed up just a few times. This chain uses TRBV19 with TRBJ2-7, with TRBD1 matching over 7 bases. V lost 6 bases, J lost 3 bases, and 8 bases stayed unmatched. Germline CDR1 is LNHDA and CDR2 is SQIVND (reference sequence). The CDR3 extends over 14 amino acids. CDR3 in amino acids: CASSLNRGGYEQYF. The CDR3 DNA reads as TGTGCCAGTAGCCTCAACAGGGGTGGCTACGAGCAGTACTTC.

The CDR3 nucleotides are TGTGCCAGTACCAGGAAAGGACAGGGGAGACCAGAGACCCAGTACTTC. This translates into CASTRKGQGRPETQYF. The V call is TRBV19, the J call TRBJ2-5; 9 bases match TRBD1. Per germline, CDR1 LNHDA and CDR2 SQIVND (reference sequence). The V and J ends lost 7 bases and 4 bases, in that order; junction bases with no gene match: 13. This CDR3 is built from 16 residues.